The next 10 T cell receptor beta chains were all read from a single sample in a study of blood T cell repertoires in COVID-19. Sequencing was performed with immunoSEQ multiplex PCR; in TCRdb, only in-frame clones are kept and a portion is missing. The sample lists about 320,000 clones, approximately 88% seen once, with 1.5% to 2% in the top ten. Source material: peripheral blood. These receptors were taken from a woman in her twenties or thirties with COVID-19, enrolled during active disease.

The rearrangement links TRBV6-5 to TRBJ1-6, with D hard to call. Germline CDR1 MNHEY, CDR2 SVGAGI. V gave up 4 bases and J gave up 10 bases, with 14 bases separating them. This CDR3 comprises 14 residues. The CDR3 nucleotides read TGTGCCAGCAGTTTGCGCCCCTCAGGATCACCCCTCCACTTT. Amino acid sequence: CASSLRPSGSPLHF.

V and J are TRBV3-1 (or the pseudogene TRBV3-2) and TRBJ1-4; tentatively, D is TRBD1 (6 bases). Germline values: CDR1 LGHDT, CDR2 YNNKEL (reference sequence). The V and J ends lost 8 bases and 4 bases respectively, with 14 bases between them. The CDR3 is made up of 14 amino acids. For the CDR3, the DNA is TGTGCCAGCGGACCTCAGGGGCATAATGAAAAACTGTTTTTT. Translating it yields CASGPQGHNEKLFF.

The V call is TRBV3-1 (or the pseudogene TRBV3-2), the J call TRBJ1-3; D ambiguous. From germline, CDR1 is LGHDT and CDR2 YNNKEL (reference sequence). The CDR3 extends over 14 amino acids. V lost 4 bases and J lost 4, with 11 bases in between. The CDR3 sequence is CASSPVRGGNTIYF. In DNA form, the CDR3 reads TGTGCCAGCAGCCCTGTACGCGGGGGAAACACCATATATTTT.

J is TRBJ1-2 and V is TRBV6-5; 8 bases line up with TRBD1. The CDR3 has 14 residues. V gave up 6 bases and J gave up 0 bases; unmatched junction bases: 3. Looked up from germline, CDR1 is MNHEY and CDR2 is SVGAGI. CDR3 loop: CASRDRATNYGYTF. DNA of the CDR3: TGTGCCAGCAGGGACAGGGCCACTAACTATGGCTACACCTTC.

The chain joins TRBV3-1 (or the pseudogene TRBV3-2) to TRBJ1-2, with D possibly TRBD1 on 5 matching bases. The V end lost 1 base, the J end lost 8 bases, and 14 bases lay between the germline ends. The CDR3 runs to 14 residues. CDR1 LGHDT and CDR2 YNNKEL come from the germline V gene (reference sequence). CDR3 bases: TGTGCCAGCAGCCAAGCAAACAGGCTGAGGGGCTACACCTTC. This codes for CASSQANRLRGYTF.

The V gene is TRBV19, the J gene TRBJ2-3; maybe TRBD2 (7 bases). The germline gives CDR1 LNHDA, CDR2 SQIVND (reference sequence). The V gene lost 4 bases and the J gene lost 2 bases, with 10 bases spanning the gap. The CDR3 totals 14 residues. The CDR3 protein is CASSTRGATDTQYF. DNA for the CDR3: TGTGCCAGTAGTACCCGGGGGGCCACAGATACGCAGTATTTT.

V and J are TRBV6-2 or TRBV6-3 and TRBJ1-1; perhaps TRBD1 as D (6 bases). Germline CDR1 is MNHEY and CDR2 is SVGEGT. The CDR3 is 17 amino acids. Trimming took off 6 bases at V and 1 base at J, with 21 bases between the two ends. This CDR3 reads CASSPHAPPRGNTEAFF. CDR3 nucleotides: TGTGCCAGCAGCCCACATGCCCCACCCAGGGGGAACACTGAAGCTTTCTTT.

The chain links TRBV5-1 to TRBJ2-5; possible D gene TRBD2, 5 bases. Trimming left V 5 bases short and J 2 bases short, with 13 bases between. The V gene's germline CDR1 is SGHRS and CDR2 YFSETQ. The CDR3 has 14 residues. The CDR3 DNA reads as TGCGCCAGCAGGGACCTGAGAGGGCAAGAGACCCAGTACTTC. Translated: CASRDLRGQETQYF.

The J gene is TRBJ2-1, the V gene TRBV5-1; 12 nucleotides match TRBD2. The V gene's germline CDR1 is SGHRS and CDR2 YFSETQ. The CDR3 length is 17 residues. Trimming cost V 0 bases and J 10 bases; bases outside gene matches: 11. CDR3 protein: CASSLGGLAGGPREQFF. The CDR3 nucleotides are TGCGCCAGCAGCTTGGGTGGGCTAGCGGGGGGGCCGAGGGAGCAGTTCTTC.

The DNA of the CDR3 is TGTGCCAGCAGCCAAGATTTGTTAGCGATGACAGGGGGCCAAGCTTTCTTT. Amino acids: CASSQDLLAMTGGQAFF. This chain uses TRBV3-1 (or the pseudogene TRBV3-2) with TRBJ1-1, with 10 bases fitting TRBD1. V dropped 0 bases and J dropped 9; count of bases not matched to a gene: 13. Germline CDR1 is LGHDT and CDR2 is YNNKEL (reference sequence). The CDR3 sequence is 17 residues long.